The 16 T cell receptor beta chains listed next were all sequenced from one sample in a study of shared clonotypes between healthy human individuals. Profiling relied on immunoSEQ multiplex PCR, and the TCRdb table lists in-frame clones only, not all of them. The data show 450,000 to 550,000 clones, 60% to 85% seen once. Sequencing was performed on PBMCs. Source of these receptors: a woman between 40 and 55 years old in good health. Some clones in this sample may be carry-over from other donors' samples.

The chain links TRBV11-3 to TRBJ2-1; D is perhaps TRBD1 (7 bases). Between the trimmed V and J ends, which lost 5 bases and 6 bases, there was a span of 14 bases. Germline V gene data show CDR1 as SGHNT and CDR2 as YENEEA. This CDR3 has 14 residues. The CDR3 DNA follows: TGTGCCAGCAGCCCCAGGGGGGCTAGCAATGAGCAGTTCTTC. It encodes CASSPRGASNEQFF.

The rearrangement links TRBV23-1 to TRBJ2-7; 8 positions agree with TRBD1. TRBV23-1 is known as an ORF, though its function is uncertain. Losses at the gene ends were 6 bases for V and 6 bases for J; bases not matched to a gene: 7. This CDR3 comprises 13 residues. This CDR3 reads CASSDRGVVEQYF. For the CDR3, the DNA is TGCGCCAGCAGCGACAGGGGAGTCGTCGAGCAGTACTTC.

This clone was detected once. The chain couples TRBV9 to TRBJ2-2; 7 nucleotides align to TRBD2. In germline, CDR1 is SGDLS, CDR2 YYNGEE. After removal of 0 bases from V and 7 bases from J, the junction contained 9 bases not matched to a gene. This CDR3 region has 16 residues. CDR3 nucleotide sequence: TGTGCCAGCAGCGTAGTAGGCGGGAGCGGTATCGGGGAGCTGTTTTTT. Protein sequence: CASSVVGGSGIGELFF. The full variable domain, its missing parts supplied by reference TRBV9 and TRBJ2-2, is DSGVTQTPKHLITATGQRVTLRCSPRSGDLSVYWYQQSLDQGLQFLIQYYNGEERAKGNILERFSAQQFPDLHSELNLSSLELGDSALYFCASSVVGGSGIGELFFGEGSRLTVL.

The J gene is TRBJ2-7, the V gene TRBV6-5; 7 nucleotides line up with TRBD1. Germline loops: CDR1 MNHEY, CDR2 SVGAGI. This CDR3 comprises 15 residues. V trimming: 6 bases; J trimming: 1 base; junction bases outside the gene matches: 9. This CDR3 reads CASRSPGQQSYEQYF. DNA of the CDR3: TGTGCCAGCAGGTCTCCGGGACAGCAGTCCTACGAGCAGTACTTC.

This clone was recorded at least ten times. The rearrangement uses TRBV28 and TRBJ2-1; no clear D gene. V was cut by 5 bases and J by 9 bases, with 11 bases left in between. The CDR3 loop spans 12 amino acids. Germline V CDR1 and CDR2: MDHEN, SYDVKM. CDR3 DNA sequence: TGTGCCAGCAGTCTAAGAGTTGGTGAGCAGTTCTTC. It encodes CASSLRVGEQFF. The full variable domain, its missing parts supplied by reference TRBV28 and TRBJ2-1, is DVKVTQSSRYLVKRTGEKVFLECVQDMDHENMFWYRQDPGLGLRLIYFSYDVKMKEKGDIPEGYSVSREKKERFSLILESASTNQTSMYLCASSLRVGEQFFGPGTRLTVL.

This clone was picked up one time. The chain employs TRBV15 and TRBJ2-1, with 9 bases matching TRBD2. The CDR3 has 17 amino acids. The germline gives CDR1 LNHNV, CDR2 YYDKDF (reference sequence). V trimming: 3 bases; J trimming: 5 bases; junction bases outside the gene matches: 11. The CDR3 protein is CATSRSRSAGGHNEQFF. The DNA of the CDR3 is TGTGCCACCAGCAGGTCAAGGTCAGCGGGAGGTCACAATGAGCAGTTCTTC.

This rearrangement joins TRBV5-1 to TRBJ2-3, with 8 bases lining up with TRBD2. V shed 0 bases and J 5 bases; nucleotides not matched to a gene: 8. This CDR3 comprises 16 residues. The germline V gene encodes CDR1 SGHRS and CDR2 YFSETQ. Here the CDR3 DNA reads TGCGCCAGCAGCTTGGAGGTCGGGAGGGCAGGAGATACGCAGTATTTT. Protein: CASSLEVGRAGDTQYF.

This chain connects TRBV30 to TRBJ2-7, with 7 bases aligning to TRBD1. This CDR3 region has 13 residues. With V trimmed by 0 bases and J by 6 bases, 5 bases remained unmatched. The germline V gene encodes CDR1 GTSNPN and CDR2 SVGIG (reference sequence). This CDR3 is CAWSVTGLGEQYF. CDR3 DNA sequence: TGTGCCTGGAGTGTGACAGGGTTGGGCGAGCAGTACTTC.

This chain's CDR3 is CASSAPNYEQYF. The CDR3 DNA reads as TGTGCCAGCAGTGCTCCGAACTACGAGCAGTACTTC. The chain has TRBV28 and TRBJ2-7; no firm D call. Per the germline V gene, CDR1 is MDHEN and CDR2 is SYDVKM. The V gene lost 5 bases and the J gene lost 3 bases, with 8 bases spanning the gap. The CDR3 consists of 12 residues.

The CDR3 reads CAISEQGAVGTDTQYF. The CDR3 nucleotides read TGTGCCATCAGTGAACAGGGGGCGGTGGGCACAGATACGCAGTATTTT. This chain joins TRBV10-3 and TRBJ2-3; 9 bases map to TRBD1. Trimming cost V 3 bases and J 1 base; bases outside gene matches: 5. The CDR3 contains 16 residues. CDR1 is ENHRY, CDR2 SYGVKD, per germline.

Written as DNA, the CDR3 is TGTGCCAGAAGCTTAGCGAACCAAGGACTAGCGGGAGAATCTGATGAGCAGTTCTTC. This sequence encodes CARSLANQGLAGESDEQFF. The genes are TRBV5-3 and TRBJ2-1, with 13 bases lining up with TRBD2. TRBV5-3 is given ORF status, its function remaining uncertain. This CDR3 has 19 residues. V shed 2 bases, J shed 8 bases, and the junction held 16 bases outside the gene matches.

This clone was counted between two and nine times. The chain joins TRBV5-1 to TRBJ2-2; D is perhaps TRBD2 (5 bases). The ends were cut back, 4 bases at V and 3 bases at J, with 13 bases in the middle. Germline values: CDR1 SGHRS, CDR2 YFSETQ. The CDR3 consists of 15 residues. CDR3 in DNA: TGCGCCAGCAGCCCCGGGCCGAGGGACACCGGGGAGCTGTTTTTT. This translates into CASSPGPRDTGELFF.

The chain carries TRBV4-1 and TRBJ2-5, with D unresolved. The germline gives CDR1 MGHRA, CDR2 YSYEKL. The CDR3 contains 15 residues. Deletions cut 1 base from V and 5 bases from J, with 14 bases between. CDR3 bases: TGCGCCAGCAGCCAAGTAGAAACTTGGGGTGAGACCCAGTACTTC. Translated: CASSQVETWGETQYF.

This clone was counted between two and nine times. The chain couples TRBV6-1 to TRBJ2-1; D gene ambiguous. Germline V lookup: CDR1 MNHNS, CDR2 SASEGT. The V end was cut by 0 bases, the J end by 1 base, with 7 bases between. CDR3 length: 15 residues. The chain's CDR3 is CASSEAPESYNEQFF. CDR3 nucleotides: TGTGCCAGCAGTGAAGCGCCGGAGTCCTACAATGAGCAGTTCTTC.

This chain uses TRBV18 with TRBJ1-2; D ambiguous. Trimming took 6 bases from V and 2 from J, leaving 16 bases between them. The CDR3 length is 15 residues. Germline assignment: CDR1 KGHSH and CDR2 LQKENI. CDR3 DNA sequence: TGTGCCAGCTCTCTGTCTGCGGAAAACAACTATGGCTACACCTTC. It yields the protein CASSLSAENNYGYTF.

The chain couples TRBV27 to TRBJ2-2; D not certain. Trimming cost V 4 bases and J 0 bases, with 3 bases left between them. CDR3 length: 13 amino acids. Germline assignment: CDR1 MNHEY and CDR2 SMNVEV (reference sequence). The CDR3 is CASSSTNTGELFF. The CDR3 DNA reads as TGTGCCAGCAGTTCTACGAACACCGGGGAGCTGTTTTTT.